Listed here are 22 T cell receptor beta chains from one sample, sequenced in a study of blood T cells in healthy people across ages. Then a second PCR, running about 6 to 12 cycles, was carried out with a sample-barcoded 5' primer and a J-beta primer mix. TCRdb itself ran the 5' RACE reads through MiXCR, one entry per CDR3 protein. The table has about 290,000 distinct CDR3 sequences, around 29% seen once. Sample: blood. The receptor source for this set is a woman in her seventies in good health.

The V call is TRBV15, the J call TRBJ2-3; 10 bases align to TRBD1. This CDR3 comprises 17 residues. CDR1 is LNHNV, CDR2 YYDKDF, per germline (reference sequence). V shed 5 bases and J 0 bases; nucleotides not matched to a gene: 8. In DNA, the CDR3 is TGTGCCACCAGCGAGGCCAGGGGACAGGGGAGCACAGATACGCAGTATTTT. The encoded protein is CATSEARGQGSTDTQYF.

This clonotype was observed a handful of times. The V and J genes are TRBV5-1 and TRBJ2-7, with D possibly TRBD2 on 5 matching bases. V was clipped by 0 bases and J by 5 bases, with 18 bases between them. The CDR3 is 16 residues long. Per germline, CDR1 SGHRS and CDR2 YFSETQ. CDR3 DNA sequence: TGCGCCAGCAGCTTGGTGGGTTTACGAGGAGGAAACGAGCAGTACTTC. It codes for CASSLVGLRGGNEQYF.

This clonotype was detected only a few times. The chain is built from TRBV20-1 and TRBJ1-5; D is ambiguous. Trimming stripped 1 base from V and 0 bases from J, with 4 bases between. There are 13 residues in the CDR3. Germline V gives CDR1 DFQATT, CDR2 SNEGSKA (reference sequence). As DNA, the CDR3 is TGCAGTGCTAGAGGCAATAGCAATCAGCCCCAGCATTTT. Residues: CSARGNSNQPQHF.

The CDR3 protein is CSVYLPSTDTQYF. The DNA for the CDR3 is TGCAGCGTATACTTACCTAGCACAGATACGCAGTATTTT. The gene calls are TRBV29-1 and TRBJ2-3; no firm D call. The length of the CDR3 is 13 residues. The V and J ends lost 6 bases and 0 bases respectively, with 10 bases between them. From germline, CDR1 is SQVTM and CDR2 ANQGSEA.

The J gene is TRBJ2-7, the V gene TRBV18, with 9 bases that match TRBD1. V lost 1 base and J lost 6; bases outside the gene matches: 7. Looked up from germline, CDR1 is KGHSH and CDR2 is LQKENI. The CDR3 consists of 15 residues. CDR3 sequence reads: CASSPRRDRETEQYF. The DNA of the CDR3 is TGTGCCAGCTCACCACGCCGGGACAGGGAGACCGAGCAGTACTTC.

The chain carries TRBV29-1 and TRBJ2-5; no clear D gene. TRBJ2-1 matches the DNA end more closely, so the J call is doubtful. The V gene's germline CDR1 is SQVTM and CDR2 ANQGSEA. The CDR3 loop spans 11 amino acids. The CDR3 protein is CSVDRVGEQFF. CDR3 DNA sequence: TGCAGCGTTGATCGAGTGGGTGAGCAGTTCTTC.

The V call is TRBV20-1, the J call TRBJ1-1; no definite D call. The CDR3 loop spans 13 amino acids. Germline V gene sequence: CDR1 DFQATT, CDR2 SNEGSKA (reference sequence). Trimming took 3 bases from V and 1 from J, leaving 9 bases between them. The CDR3 DNA reads as TGCAGTGCTAGGGAAGACCCGAACACTGAAGCTTTCTTT. This encodes CSAREDPNTEAFF.

This clonotype was found many times. The junction departs from germline at one end; a sequencing error may be responsible. CDR3 residues: CASSLSGQETQYF. The CDR3, as DNA: TGTGCCAGCAGCCTCTCAGGACAAGAGACCCAGTACTTC. The chain is built from TRBV5-1 and TRBJ2-5; unclear D gene. In germline, CDR1 is SGHRS, CDR2 YFSETQ. CDR3 length: 13 amino acids.

The chain couples TRBV7-9 to TRBJ2-7, with D maybe TRBD2 (5 bases). Trimming took off 5 bases at V and 12 bases at J, with 17 bases between the two ends. CDR1 is SEHNR, CDR2 FQNEAQ, per germline (reference sequence). CDR3 length: 12 amino acids. The CDR3 loop reads CASSRDRESGYF. CDR3 coding DNA: TGTGCCAGCAGCCGAGACCGGGAATCTGGGTACTTC.

This clonotype was seen many times. V is TRBV3-1 and J is TRBJ2-5; the D gene is possibly TRBD2 (5 bases). The J call is doubtful: the DNA matches TRBJ2-7 better. CDR1 is LGHDT and CDR2 is YNNKEL in the germline V gene (reference sequence). The CDR3 consists of 15 residues. The CDR3 region has the DNA TGTGCCAGCAGCCAAACAGAAACTGAGGGCTACGAGCAGTACTTC. It is translated as CASSQTETEGYEQYF.

The chain combines TRBV6-6 with TRBJ2-2; D gene uncertain. The germline V and J ends were trimmed by 6 bases and 7 bases, with 6 bases remaining between them. This CDR3 spans 11 amino acids. CDR1 is MNHNY and CDR2 is SVGAGI in the germline V gene (reference sequence). The CDR3 region is CASRADGELFF. CDR3 DNA: TGTGCCAGCAGAGCCGACGGGGAGCTGTTTTTT.

This CDR3 is CSAPASEGTQYF. The CDR3 DNA sequence: TGCAGTGCTCCGGCCTCCGAAGGGACCCAGTACTTC. V is TRBV20-1 and J is TRBJ2-5; unclear D gene. The V and J ends lost 5 bases and 7 bases respectively, with 14 bases between them. Germline V gene sequence: CDR1 DFQATT, CDR2 SNEGSKA (reference sequence). The CDR3 extends over 12 amino acids.

This clonotype has more than one count but fewer than ten. The genes are TRBV18 and TRBJ2-5; D possibly uses TRBD1 or TRBD2 (5 bases each). Germline CDR1 is KGHSH and CDR2 is LQKENI. This CDR3 region has 13 residues. Trimming took off 2 bases at V and 4 bases at J, with 8 bases between the two ends. The CDR3, as DNA: TGTGCCAGCTCACCAGGGGACGGAGAGACCCAGTACTTC. Its translation is CASSPGDGETQYF.

V is TRBV28 and J is TRBJ2-5, with 7 bases matching TRBD2. The last part of the DNA fits TRBJ2-7 better; the J call may be wrong. The CDR3 contains 13 residues. The V gene's germline CDR1 is MDHEN and CDR2 SYDVKM. The CDR3 spells CATNYGGTYEQYF. The CDR3 bases are TGTGCCACCAACTACGGGGGGACCTACGAGCAGTACTTC.

V gene TRBV20-1 combines with J gene TRBJ2-5; the D gene is possibly TRBD1 (5 bases). TRBJ2-1 explains the end of the DNA better; the J call may be wrong. The germline CDR1 and CDR2 sequences are DFQATT and SNEGSKA (reference sequence). CDR3 size: 14 residues. The CDR3 sequence: CSARWAAGSYEQFF. The CDR3 region has the DNA TGCAGTGCTAGATGGGCGGCAGGGTCGTATGAGCAGTTCTTC.

A remark on this clonotype: One junction end does not reproduce the germline sequence, and a read error may be involved. The chain is built from TRBV5-6 and TRBJ2-5, with a possible D match to TRBD1 (6 bases). The germline V gene has CDR1 SGHDT and CDR2 YYEEEE. The CDR3 has 15 residues. CDR3 nucleotides: TGTGCCAGCAGCCAGTCCGGGACACCTATAATAGAGCGGTTCTTC. It is translated as CASSQSGTPIIERFF.

This clonotype was found many times. The CDR3 loop reads CASSSSGPDSGNTIYF. The CDR3 DNA is TGTGCCAGCAGTTCCTCAGGGCCGGACTCTGGAAACACCATATATTTT. The chain joins TRBV28 to TRBJ1-3; D may be TRBD1 (5 bases). This CDR3 is built from 16 residues. Germline V gene lookup returns CDR1 MDHEN and CDR2 SYDVKM. Trimming pared 4 bases from V and 0 bases from J, leaving 13 bases between. Filled out from reference TRBV28 and TRBJ1-3, the complete variable domain reads DVKVTQSSRYLVKRTGEKVFLECVQDMDHENMFWYRQDPGLGLRLIYFSYDVKMKEKGDIPEGYSVSREKKERFSLILESASTNQTSMYLCASSSSGPDSGNTIYFGEGSWLTVV.

The rearrangement joins TRBV15 to TRBJ2-2, with D tentatively TRBD1 or TRBD2 (5 bases each). CDR1 is LNHNV and CDR2 is YYDKDF in the germline V gene (reference sequence). V dropped 1 base and J dropped 8 bases, with 14 bases sitting between them. The CDR3 contains 15 residues. Here the CDR3 DNA reads TGTGCCACCAGCAGAGGTCCATTAGGGACGGGGGAGCTGTTTTTT. Its protein product is CATSRGPLGTGELFF.

This clonotype was seen more than once but under ten times. The chain links TRBV12-3 or TRBV12-4 to TRBJ1-2; no reliable D call. This CDR3 is 15 amino acids long. Trimming removed 6 bases from V and 4 bases from J, with 18 bases in between. The CDR3 coding sequence is TGTGCCAGCAGCTCCGGACTGCTAGGTGGCTATGGCTACACCTTC. The encoded protein is CASSSGLLGGYGYTF.

In this sample, this clonotype turned up a few times. The CDR3 is CASSFTRGQFF. DNA for the CDR3: TGTGCCAGCAGTTTTACTCGAGGGCAGTTCTTC. The chain employs TRBV28 and TRBJ2-5; D remains ambiguous. The DNA end is a closer match to TRBJ2-1, so the J assignment may be wrong. Germline V lookup: CDR1 MDHEN, CDR2 SYDVKM. This CDR3 has 11 amino acids.

The rearrangement uses TRBV2 and TRBJ1-4; tentative D call: TRBD1 (5 bases). Germline CDR1 and CDR2: SNHLY and FYNNEI. The CDR3 spans 14 residues. V gave up 6 bases and J gave up 1 base, with 9 bases separating them. In DNA, the CDR3 is TGTGCCAGCAGGAAGACAGTAACTAATGAAAAACTGTTTTTT. Translating gives CASRKTVTNEKLFF.

V gene TRBV6-2 or TRBV6-3 combines with J gene TRBJ2-5; TRBD2 agrees at 7 bases. Germline loops: CDR1 MNHEY, CDR2 SVGEGT. With V trimmed by 5 bases and J by 3 bases, 15 bases remained unmatched. This CDR3 is built from 17 residues. Here the CDR3 reads CASSKGSRASGEETQYF. CDR3 DNA: TGTGCCAGCAGTAAGGGGTCAAGGGCTAGCGGAGAAGAGACCCAGTACTTC.